This passage covers 16 T cell receptor beta chains from one sample sequenced in a study of blood T cell repertoires in COVID-19. Sequencing was performed with immunoSEQ multiplex PCR; in TCRdb, only in-frame clones are kept and a portion is missing. The sample consists of some 96,000 clones, under 90% of them appearing once. The sequencing input was peripheral blood. The source is a human donor in a cohort sampled during active COVID-19.

The rearrangement links TRBV3-1 (or the pseudogene TRBV3-2) to TRBJ1-1; D possibly corresponds to TRBD1 (5 bases). This CDR3 comprises 15 residues. The germline V gene encodes CDR1 LGHDT and CDR2 YNNKEL (reference sequence). V dropped 3 bases and J dropped 1 base, with 12 bases sitting between them. CDR3 nucleotides: TGTGCCAGCAGCCATACTGGACACCAGAACACTGAAGCTTTCTTT. This translates into CASSHTGHQNTEAFF.

V and J are TRBV2 and TRBJ2-7, with D maybe TRBD2 (6 bases). The V gene's germline CDR1 is SNHLY and CDR2 FYNNEI. Trimming left V 3 bases short and J 6 bases short, with 12 bases between. The CDR3 has 13 amino acids. This CDR3 is CASSEGLALEQYF. CDR3 DNA sequence: TGTGCCAGCAGTGAGGGGCTAGCGCTCGAGCAGTACTTC.

The chain couples TRBV28 to TRBJ2-1; maybe TRBD2 (6 bases). Germline V gene sequence: CDR1 MDHEN, CDR2 SYDVKM. V was shortened by 5 bases and J by 10 bases, with 18 bases between the two germline ends. The CDR3 extends over 14 amino acids. CDR3 region: CASSPSGGAGEQFF. The CDR3 DNA follows: TGTGCCAGCAGTCCTTCTGGAGGGGCGGGGGAGCAGTTCTTC.

This clone was picked up one time. This sequence joins TRBV15 and TRBJ1-5; D might be TRBD1 (5 bases). The V end was cut by 1 base, the J end by 0 bases, with 10 bases between. The germline gives CDR1 LNHNV, CDR2 YYDKDF (reference sequence). The CDR3 is 16 residues long. CDR3 protein: CATSRARTYSNQPQHF. The CDR3 DNA follows: TGTGCCACCAGCAGAGCCCGGACATATAGCAATCAGCCCCAGCATTTT.

This clone was seen a few times. V usage is TRBV5-1 and J usage is TRBJ2-1, with 8 bases lining up with TRBD2. Germline V gene data show CDR1 as SGHRS and CDR2 as YFSETQ. The CDR3 extends over 15 amino acids. Germline trimming cut 5 bases from V and 4 bases from J; bases unmatched to any gene: 8. In DNA, the CDR3 is TGCGCCAGCAGTTGGATGGCGGGAGGTTACAATGAGCAGTTCTTC. Encoded protein: CASSWMAGGYNEQFF. The full variable domain, rest sourced from reference TRBV5-1 and TRBJ2-1, is KAGVTQTPRYLIKTRGQQVTLSCSPISGHRSVSWYQQTPGQGLQFLFEYFSETQRNKGNFPGRFSGRQFSNSRSEMNVSTLELGDSALYLCASSWMAGGYNEQFFGPGTRLTVL.

This chain connects TRBV27 to TRBJ2-3, with 8 bases identical to TRBD2. Per the germline V gene, CDR1 is MNHEY and CDR2 is SMNVEV (reference sequence). The trim removed 1 base at V and 0 bases at J, leaving 12 bases unmatched. The CDR3 is 19 residues long. The CDR3 nucleotides are TGTGCCAGCAGTTTATTATTGACTAGCGCTCAACCTAGCACAGATACGCAGTATTTT. Translation: CASSLLLTSAQPSTDTQYF.

The V gene is TRBV11-3, the J gene TRBJ2-3; 7 bases are shared with TRBD1. The V gene's germline CDR1 is SGHNT and CDR2 YENEEA. The CDR3 runs to 15 residues. V dropped 2 bases and J dropped 1; count of bases not matched to a gene: 3. The CDR3 sequence: CASSLTGAGTDTQYF. Written as DNA, the CDR3 is TGTGCCAGCAGCTTAACAGGGGCCGGCACAGATACGCAGTATTTT.

In its sample, this clone was seen once. The CDR3 nucleotides are TGTGCCAGCAGCCAAGACGGGAGGGGCAATGAGCAGTTCTTC. Its translation: CASSQDGRGNEQFF. The chain joins TRBV14 to TRBJ2-1; 8 bases fit TRBD2. The length of the CDR3 is 14 residues. Germline V gene lookup returns CDR1 SGHDN and CDR2 FVKESK. Trimming at V came to 0 bases and at J to 6 bases, leaving 1 base not matched to a gene.

The V and J genes are TRBV5-1 and TRBJ2-3, with a tentative D call TRBD1 (6 bases). Trimming pared 4 bases from V and 4 bases from J, leaving 13 bases between. The germline CDR1 and CDR2 sequences are SGHRS and YFSETQ. The CDR3 spans 14 residues. CDR3 nucleotide sequence: TGCGCCAGCAGCAAACAGGGTCCCCCAGATACGCAGTATTTT. Amino acid sequence: CASSKQGPPDTQYF.

The chain joins TRBV4-1 to TRBJ2-5; 9 positions agree with TRBD1. CDR3 length equals 15 residues. Unmatched junction bases numbered 5, after V lost 3 bases and J lost 3 bases. Germline assignment: CDR1 MGHRA and CDR2 YSYEKL. The CDR3 bases are TGCGCCAGCAGCCAGGACAGGGGTTTGGAAGAGACCCAGTACTTC. The encoded protein is CASSQDRGLEETQYF.

The rearrangement links TRBV5-4 to TRBJ2-3, with 12 nucleotides matching TRBD2. V shed 2 bases, J shed 3 bases, and the junction held 4 bases outside the gene matches. The germline V gene encodes CDR1 SGHNT and CDR2 YYREEE (reference sequence). The CDR3 extends over 16 amino acids. This CDR3 reads CASSFRTSGITDTQYF. DNA of the CDR3: TGTGCCAGCAGCTTCCGGACTAGCGGGATAACAGATACGCAGTATTTT.

As DNA, the CDR3 is TGTGCCAGCAGCGCGACAGTTAGCACAGATACGCAGTATTTT. Its protein is CASSATVSTDTQYF. The chain has TRBV9 and TRBJ2-3, with a weak D call TRBD1 (5 bases). The CDR3 totals 14 residues. The V end lost 3 bases, the J end lost 0 bases, and 8 bases lay between the germline ends. Germline V CDR1 and CDR2: SGDLS, YYNGEE.

This clone was seen only once. The rearrangement links TRBV18 to TRBJ2-7; D gene unclear. The CDR3 consists of 13 residues. Germline assignment: CDR1 KGHSH and CDR2 LQKENI. Trimming stripped 3 bases from V and 5 bases from J, with 11 bases between. The CDR3, as DNA: TGTGCCAGCTCACCCCCCTCCTCGGACGAGCAGTACTTC. Its translation: CASSPPSSDEQYF.

The gene calls are TRBV12-5 and TRBJ2-3; TRBD2 aligns across 8 bases. Germline assignment: CDR1 LGHNT and CDR2 FRNRAP. This CDR3 spans 14 amino acids. Unmatched junction bases numbered 5, after V lost 7 bases and J lost 2 bases. DNA of the CDR3: TGTGCTAGTGAGCCGGGGGGGCACACAGATACGCAGTATTTT. It translates to CASEPGGHTDTQYF.

This chain uses TRBV9 with TRBJ2-7; 9 bases match TRBD2. CDR1 is SGDLS and CDR2 is YYNGEE in the germline V gene. V was pared by 0 bases and J by 2 bases, with 6 bases of the junction left unmatched. The CDR3 spans 16 residues. The CDR3 protein is CASSVGGSGSTYEQYF. The CDR3 DNA reads TGTGCCAGCAGCGTAGGGGGTAGCGGGAGCACCTACGAGCAGTACTTC.

The J gene is TRBJ2-1, the V gene TRBV7-8, with TRBD1 matching over 8 bases. This CDR3 is 15 amino acids long. The germline CDR1 and CDR2 sequences are SGHVS and FQNEAQ. Trimming removed 1 base from V and 3 bases from J; junction bases left unmatched: 2. CDR3 residues: CASSLGTGIYNEQFF. CDR3 coding DNA: TGTGCCAGCAGCTTAGGGACAGGGATCTACAATGAGCAGTTCTTC.